This T cell receptor (beta chain) was profiled in a study of CD8 T cells in ankylosing spondylitis. As the method for making TCR beta libraries, quantitative 5'-RACE with molecular barcodes was used. TCRdb fed the 5' RACE reads into MiXCR, producing one record per CDR3 protein. The sample holds fewer than 500,000 distinct CDR3 sequences, around 22% seen once. Trimming at V came to 5 bases and at J to 0 bases, leaving 16 bases not matched to a gene. The CDR3 length is 19 residues. Study findings and constraints: Disease-linked clones were found to be CD8+ and relatively rare in peripheral blood. Within ankylosing spondylitis blood, a TCR beta motif made up of under 10 highly homologous variants appeared to be characteristic. Reports of some motif variants in reactive arthritis synovial fluid and blood predate this one. It was reported that disease-linked clones were significantly enriched in matched ankylosing spondylitis synovial fluid.

This clonotype was found a few times. The antigen remains undetermined. This sequence was found in a male donor with ankylosing spondylitis. The rearrangement joins TRBV12-3 or TRBV12-4 to TRBJ1-5, with 7 positions matching TRBD1. Material: blood, either unsorted or a sorted T cell fraction (not recorded which). The CDR3 region is CASSSIPHFQGDSNQPQHF. Here the CDR3 DNA reads TGTGCCAGCAGTAGCATACCCCACTTTCAGGGGGATAGCAATCAGCCCCAGCATTTT.